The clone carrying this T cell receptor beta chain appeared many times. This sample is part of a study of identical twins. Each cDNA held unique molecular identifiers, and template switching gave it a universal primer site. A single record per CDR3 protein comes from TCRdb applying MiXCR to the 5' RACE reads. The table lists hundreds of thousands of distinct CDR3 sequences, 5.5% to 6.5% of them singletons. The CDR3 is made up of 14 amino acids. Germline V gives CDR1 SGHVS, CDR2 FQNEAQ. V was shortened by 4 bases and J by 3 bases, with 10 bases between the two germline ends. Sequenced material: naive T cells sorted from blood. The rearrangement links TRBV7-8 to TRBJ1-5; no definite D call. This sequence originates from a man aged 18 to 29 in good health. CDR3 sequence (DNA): TGTGCCAGCAGCTGGCGTGGAGACAATCAGCCCCAGCATTTT. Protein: CASSWRGDNQPQHF.